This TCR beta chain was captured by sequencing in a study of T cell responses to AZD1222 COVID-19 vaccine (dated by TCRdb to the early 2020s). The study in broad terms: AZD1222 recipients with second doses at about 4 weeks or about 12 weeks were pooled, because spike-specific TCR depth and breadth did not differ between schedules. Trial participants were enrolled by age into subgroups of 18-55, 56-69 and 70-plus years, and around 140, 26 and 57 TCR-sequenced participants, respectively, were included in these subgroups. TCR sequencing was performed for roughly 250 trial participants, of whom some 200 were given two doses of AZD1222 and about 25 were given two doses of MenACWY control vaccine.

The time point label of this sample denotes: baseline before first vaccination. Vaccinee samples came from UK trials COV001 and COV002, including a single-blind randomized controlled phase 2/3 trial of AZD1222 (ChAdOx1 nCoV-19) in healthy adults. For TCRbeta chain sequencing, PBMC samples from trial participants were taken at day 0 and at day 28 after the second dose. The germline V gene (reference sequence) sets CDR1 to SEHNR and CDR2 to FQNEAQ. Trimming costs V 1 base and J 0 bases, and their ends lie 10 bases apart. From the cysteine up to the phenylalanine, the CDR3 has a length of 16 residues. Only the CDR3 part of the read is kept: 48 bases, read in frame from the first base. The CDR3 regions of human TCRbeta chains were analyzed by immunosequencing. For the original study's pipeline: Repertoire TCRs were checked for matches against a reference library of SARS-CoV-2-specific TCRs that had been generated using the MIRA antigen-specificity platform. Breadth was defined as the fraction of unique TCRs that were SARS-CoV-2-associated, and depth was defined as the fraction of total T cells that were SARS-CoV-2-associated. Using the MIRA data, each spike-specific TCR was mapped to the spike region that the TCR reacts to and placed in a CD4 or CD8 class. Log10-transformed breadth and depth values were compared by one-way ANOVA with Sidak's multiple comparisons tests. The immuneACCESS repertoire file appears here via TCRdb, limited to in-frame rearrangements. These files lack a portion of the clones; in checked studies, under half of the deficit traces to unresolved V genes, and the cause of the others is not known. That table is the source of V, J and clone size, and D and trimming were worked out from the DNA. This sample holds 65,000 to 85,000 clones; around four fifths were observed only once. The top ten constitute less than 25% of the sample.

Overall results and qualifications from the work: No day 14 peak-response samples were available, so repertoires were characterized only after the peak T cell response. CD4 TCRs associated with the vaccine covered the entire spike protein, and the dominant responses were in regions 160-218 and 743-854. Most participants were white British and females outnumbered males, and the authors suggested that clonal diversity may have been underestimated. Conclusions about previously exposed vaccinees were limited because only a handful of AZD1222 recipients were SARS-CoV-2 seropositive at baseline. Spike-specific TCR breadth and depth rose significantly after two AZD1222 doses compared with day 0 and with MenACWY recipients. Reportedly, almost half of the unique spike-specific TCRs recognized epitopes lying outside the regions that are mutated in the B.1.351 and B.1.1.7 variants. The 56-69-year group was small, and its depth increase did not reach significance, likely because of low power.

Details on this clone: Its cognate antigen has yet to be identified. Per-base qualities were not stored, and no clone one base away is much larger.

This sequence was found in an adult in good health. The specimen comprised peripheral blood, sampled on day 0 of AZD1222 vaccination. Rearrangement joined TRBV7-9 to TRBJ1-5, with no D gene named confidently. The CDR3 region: CASSLDKGYSNQPQHF. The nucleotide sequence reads TGTGCCAGCAGCTTAGACAAGGGATATAGCAATCAGCCCCAGCATTTT.